One sample yielded the 27 T cell receptor beta chains listed below, sequenced in a study of shared clonotypes between healthy human individuals. Cells designated naive CD8 were CD45RO-negative and were positively selected for CCR7, with terminally differentiated effector memory CD45RA+ cells excluded. Here immunoSEQ multiplex PCR was the method, and the copy in TCRdb shows in-frame clones only, minus some. The profile shows hundreds of thousands of clones, roughly 98% of them singletons. Sequenced material: naive CD8+ T cells sorted from blood. Source of these receptors: a man aged 25 to 45 in good health.

J is TRBJ2-7 and V is TRBV18; 7 nucleotides align to TRBD2. The V and J ends lost 1 base and 5 bases, in that order; junction bases with no gene match: 11. CDR1 is KGHSH, CDR2 LQKENI, per germline. The length of the CDR3 is 16 residues. The CDR3 is CASSPREGKRLNEQYF. CDR3 coding DNA: TGTGCCAGCTCACCACGGGAGGGGAAGCGACTAAACGAGCAGTACTTC.

This clone was found once. The chain recombines TRBV15 with TRBJ2-1; D may be TRBD1 or TRBD2 (6 bases each). Germline-derived CDR1 and CDR2 are LNHNV and YYDKDF (reference sequence). The CDR3 runs to 13 residues. V was clipped by 8 bases and J by 9 bases, with 17 bases between them. Here the CDR3 reads CATQGTSGGEQFF. The CDR3 DNA sequence: TGTGCCACCCAGGGGACGTCCGGGGGTGAGCAGTTCTTC.

The gene calls are TRBV16 and TRBJ2-1, with TRBD2 as a possible D gene (6 bases). The CDR3 totals 16 residues. The germline gives CDR1 KGHSY, CDR2 FQNENV. Trimming removed 1 base from V and 2 bases from J, with 12 bases in between. The chain's CDR3 is CASSQLGSGAYNEQFF. CDR3 coding DNA: TGTGCCAGCAGCCAATTGGGTAGCGGAGCCTACAATGAGCAGTTCTTC.

The chain's CDR3 is CASSLDQGSNQPQHF. CDR3 sequence (DNA): TGTGCCAGCAGCTTAGATCAGGGTAGCAATCAGCCCCAGCATTTT. The rearrangement joins TRBV7-6 to TRBJ1-5, with D perhaps TRBD1 (5 bases). Per the germline V gene, CDR1 is SGHVS and CDR2 is FNYEAQ. The CDR3 has 15 residues. The V and J ends lost 1 base and 0 bases respectively, with 7 bases between them.

Of note for this clone: The same CDR3 can be traced to other DNA sequences in this sample. This chain joins TRBV27 and TRBJ2-7; tentative D call: TRBD1 (5 bases). The CDR3 runs 13 residues. Deletions cut 5 bases from V and 2 bases from J, with 10 bases between. Looked up from germline, CDR1 is MNHEY and CDR2 is SMNVEV (reference sequence). CDR3 residues: CASSLRQTYEQYF. CDR3 DNA sequence: TGTGCCAGCAGTCTTCGACAGACCTACGAGCAGTACTTC.

The chain links TRBV4-3 to TRBJ1-2; no reliable D call. Germline V gene sequence: CDR1 LGHNA, CDR2 YSLEER. The CDR3 spans 17 residues. Trimming left V 0 bases short and J 4 bases short, with 18 bases between. CDR3 sequence (DNA): TGCGCCAGCAGCCAAGACCTCCACAACCCGTCTGGCTATGGCTACACCTTC. It translates to CASSQDLHNPSGYGYTF.

V is TRBV30 and J is TRBJ1-2, with unresolved D. In germline, CDR1 is GTSNPN, CDR2 SVGIG (reference sequence). This CDR3 is 17 amino acids long. The ends were cut back, 2 bases at V and 5 bases at J, with 24 bases in the middle. CDR3 coding DNA: TGTGCCTGGAGTACTCCCGATCGGGCAGCCGGGAGGTATGGCTACACCTTC. Protein: CAWSTPDRAAGRYGYTF.

This clone was detected only once. Germline and junction disagree at one end, which may indicate a read error. The chain carries TRBV11-3 and TRBJ1-5, with TRBD1 matching 9 bases. The CDR3 runs to 18 residues. Germline V gene lookup returns CDR1 SGHNT and CDR2 YENEEA. The CDR3 DNA reads as TGTGCCAGCAGCCTAGAGGGTAGGACAGGGGAAAGCAATCAGCCCCAGCATTTT. This gives the protein CASSLEGRTGESNQPQHF.

V is TRBV11-2 and J is TRBJ2-1; no firm D call. Per the germline V gene, CDR1 is SGHAT and CDR2 is FQNNGV. This CDR3 comprises 13 residues. Trimming shortened V by 2 bases and J by 8 bases, and 10 bases separated the two germline ends. CDR3 in DNA: TGTGCCAGCAGCTTAACCGACTTGGATGAGCAGTTCTTC. Translating it yields CASSLTDLDEQFF.

The chain combines TRBV27 with TRBJ2-7; TRBD2 might be the D (6 bases). Trimming left V 10 bases short and J 0 bases short, with 19 bases between. The CDR3 runs to 15 residues. CDR1 and CDR2 from the germline V gene are MNHEY and SMNVEV (reference sequence). CDR3 nucleotide sequence: TGTGCCACGCTGACTACTAGCAGGAGCTCCTACGAGCAGTACTTC. Residues: CATLTTSRSSYEQYF.

This clone was picked up one time. The V call is TRBV19, the J call TRBJ2-7; possibly TRBD1 for D (6 bases). This CDR3 comprises 15 residues. CDR1 LNHDA and CDR2 SQIVND come from the germline V gene (reference sequence). V was clipped by 6 bases and J by 1 base, with 16 bases between them. The CDR3 region is CASRQGHQVSYEQYF. Written as DNA, the CDR3 is TGTGCCAGTAGACAGGGACACCAAGTTTCCTACGAGCAGTACTTC.

This clone appeared once. CDR3 sequence: CSVEGEGLANYGYTF. The DNA of the CDR3 is TGCAGCGTTGAAGGGGAAGGCCTCGCTAACTATGGCTACACCTTC. The rearrangement joins TRBV29-1 to TRBJ1-2; D is unresolved. V was cut by 1 base and J by 0 bases, with 12 bases left in between. This CDR3 is built from 15 residues. CDR1 SQVTM and CDR2 ANQGSEA come from the germline V gene.

V and J are TRBV7-8 and TRBJ2-1; TRBD2 matches 8 bases. The CDR3 totals 14 residues. CDR1 and CDR2 (germline): SGHVS, FQNEAQ. The V gene end was trimmed by 7 bases and the J gene end by 5 bases; junction bases not matched to a gene: 7. CDR3 loop: CASTGTRLNNEQFF. In DNA form, the CDR3 reads TGTGCCAGCACGGGGACTAGACTAAACAATGAGCAGTTCTTC.

The count of this clone is one. This chain links TRBV15 with TRBJ2-1; TRBD2 aligns across 11 bases. J was trimmed by 4 bases and V by 4 bases; bases with no gene match: 3. This CDR3 has 15 amino acids. The germline V gene has CDR1 LNHNV and CDR2 YYDKDF (reference sequence). The CDR3 DNA is TGTGCCACCAGCATTAGCGGGAGGGCATACAATGAGCAGTTCTTC. Translating gives CATSISGRAYNEQFF.

V usage is TRBV28 and J usage is TRBJ1-2; TRBD1 aligns across 7 bases. The CDR3 runs to 14 residues. The V segment lost 3 bases and the J segment 5 bases; nucleotides outside the gene matches: 6. The germline CDR1 and CDR2 sequences are MDHEN and SYDVKM. The CDR3 DNA is TGTGCCAGCAGTTTTCGGCGGGACAGATATGGCTACACCTTC. Encoded protein: CASSFRRDRYGYTF.

The chain carries TRBV21-1 and TRBJ2-2; the table's D call, TRBD2, was not checked against the DNA. TRBV21-1 is annotated as a pseudogene. This CDR3 is 16 amino acids long. CDR3 region: CASSKGGLPNTGELFF. DNA for the CDR3: TGTGCCAGCAGCAAAGGGGGACTACCGAACACCGGGGAGCTGTTTTTT.

This sequence joins TRBV10-3 and TRBJ2-5, with 11 bases identical to TRBD1. CDR1 is ENHRY and CDR2 is SYGVKD in the germline V gene. V lost 7 bases, J lost 8 bases, and 21 bases stayed unmatched. The CDR3 runs 18 residues. CDR3 sequence: CAITEGGQGGPSNLTQYF. CDR3 DNA: TGTGCCATCACGGAAGGGGGACAGGGGGGACCCTCTAACCTAACCCAGTACTTC.

This rearrangement joins TRBV9 to TRBJ2-1, with TRBD2 matching over 9 bases. The germline V gene encodes CDR1 SGDLS and CDR2 YYNGEE. This CDR3 region has 15 residues. J was trimmed by 8 bases and V by 2 bases; bases with no gene match: 8. The CDR3 DNA follows: TGTGCCAGCAGCGTCACGGTAGCGGGAGACCATGAGCAGTTCTTC. Its protein is CASSVTVAGDHEQFF.

This clone was picked up one time. The V call is TRBV30, the J call TRBJ2-7; 9 bases are a match to TRBD2. Germline lookup yields CDR1 GTSNPN and CDR2 SVGIG (reference sequence). Germline trimming cut 8 bases from V and 6 bases from J; bases unmatched to any gene: 17. The CDR3 extends over 15 amino acids. The CDR3 coding sequence is TGTGCCGGGGAGACTAGCGGCAGAAGCACTGGCGAGCAGTACTTC. Encoded protein: CAGETSGRSTGEQYF.

This clone was observed once. The chain couples TRBV29-1 to TRBJ2-7; the match to TRBD2 covers 7 bases. The CDR3 contains 12 residues. V lost 1 base, J lost 5 bases, and 2 bases stayed unmatched. Per the germline V gene, CDR1 is SQVTM and CDR2 is ANQGSEA. The CDR3 loop is CSVEGGGHEQYF. In DNA form, the CDR3 reads TGCAGCGTTGAAGGGGGAGGGCACGAGCAGTACTTC.

This clone was observed a single time. V and J are TRBV4-1 and TRBJ2-6; the D gene is possibly TRBD1 (5 bases). Trimming took off 5 bases at V and 13 bases at J, with 12 bases between the two ends. This CDR3 is built from 12 residues. In germline, CDR1 is MGHRA, CDR2 YSYEKL. The CDR3 bases are TGCGCCAGCAGCGCGCAGGGTGTAGTCCTGACTTTC. Amino acid sequence: CASSAQGVVLTF.

This clone occurred once. This rearrangement joins TRBV9 to TRBJ1-4; TRBD1 aligns across 7 bases. Germline V gives CDR1 SGDLS, CDR2 YYNGEE. The CDR3 has 15 amino acids. V shed 4 bases, J shed 5 bases, and the junction held 8 bases outside the gene matches. The CDR3 sequence: CASSPVGRGNEKLFF. The CDR3 DNA reads as TGTGCCAGCAGCCCGGTGGGCAGGGGGAATGAAAAACTGTTTTTT.

This clone was observed once. The chain links TRBV11-2 to TRBJ2-3; TRBD2 aligns across 7 bases. CDR3 length: 15 amino acids. The V gene end was trimmed by 4 bases and the J gene end by 3 bases; junction bases not matched to a gene: 7. Germline CDR1 and CDR2: SGHAT and FQNNGV. CDR3 amino acids: CASSSHLAVTDTQYF. In DNA form, the CDR3 reads TGTGCCAGCAGCTCCCACCTAGCGGTGACAGATACGCAGTATTTT.

DNA of the CDR3: TGTGCCAGCAGTAACTGGGACAGATCCTACGAGCAGTACTTC. Encoded protein: CASSNWDRSYEQYF. This chain uses TRBV28 with TRBJ2-7; 7 bases agree with TRBD1. This CDR3 is built from 14 residues. The V gene's germline CDR1 is MDHEN and CDR2 SYDVKM. Unmatched junction bases numbered 5, after V lost 5 bases and J lost 1 base.

The V gene is TRBV29-1, the J gene TRBJ2-1; the D gene is possibly TRBD1 (5 bases). CDR1 is SQVTM, CDR2 ANQGSEA, per germline. The CDR3 sequence is 12 residues long. Trimming took off 3 bases at V and 6 bases at J, with 9 bases between the two ends. This chain's CDR3 is CSVDVDTNEQFF. CDR3 nucleotides: TGCAGCGTTGATGTGGACACCAATGAGCAGTTCTTC.

A single count supports this clone. The rearrangement links TRBV4-3 to TRBJ1-2; D possibly corresponds to TRBD1 (6 bases). Trimming removed 1 base at V and 0 bases at J, with 6 bases between. The CDR3 runs 14 residues. CDR1 and CDR2 (germline): LGHNA, YSLEER. The CDR3 sequence: CASSQGGPNYGYTF. The CDR3 DNA sequence: TGCGCCAGCAGCCAAGGGGGGCCTAACTATGGCTACACCTTC.

The V call is TRBV5-1, the J call TRBJ2-3; 13 bases line up with TRBD2. The V segment lost 5 bases and the J segment 5 bases; nucleotides outside the gene matches: 5. Germline values: CDR1 SGHRS, CDR2 YFSETQ. The CDR3 has 15 amino acids. DNA for the CDR3: TGCGCCAGCAGGCCACTAGCGGGAGGGCTAGATACGCAGTATTTT. Protein product: CASRPLAGGLDTQYF.